This TCR beta chain was sequenced during a study of cytomegalovirus exposure and HLA in healthy donors. Findings and caveats of the study: Later analysis identified a missense DCLRE1C variant that was linked to TCR beta V- and J-gene trimming.

PCR primers comprised 60 Vbeta and 13 Jbeta primers. Using immunoSEQ multiplex PCR, the repertoire was profiled, and TCRdb retains in-frame clones only, with some absent. The sample consists of roughly 160,000 clones, 85% of them appearing once. In nominal health when sampled, donors likely had unrecorded immune exposures nonetheless. As regards this clone: Its specificity is unknown.

Germline CDR1 reads SGHAT; CDR2 reads FQNNGV. With 0 bases removed from V and 3 bases from J, the gap between germline ends came to 3 bases. This CDR3 is built from 12 residues. The source material was PBMCs. The chain links TRBV11-2 to TRBJ2-7; no definite D call. The source of this sequence is a boy aged 2 to 10 in good health and CMV-seronegative. The CDR3: CASSLERYEQYF. The CDR3 coding sequence is TGTGCCAGCAGCTTAGAGCGCTACGAGCAGTACTTC.